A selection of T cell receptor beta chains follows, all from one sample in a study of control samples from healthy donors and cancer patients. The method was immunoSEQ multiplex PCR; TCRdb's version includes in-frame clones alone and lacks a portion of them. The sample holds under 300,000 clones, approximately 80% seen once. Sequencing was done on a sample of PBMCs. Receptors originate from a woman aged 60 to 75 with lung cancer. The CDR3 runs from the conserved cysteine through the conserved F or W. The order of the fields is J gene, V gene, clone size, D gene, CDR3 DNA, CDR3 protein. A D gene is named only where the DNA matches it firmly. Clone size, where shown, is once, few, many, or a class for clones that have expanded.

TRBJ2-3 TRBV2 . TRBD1 TGTGCCACCAGACAGGGCACAAACACAGATACGCAGTATTTT CATRQGTNTDTQYF
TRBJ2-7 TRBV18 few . TGTGCCAGCTCACCGGAACAGGCCTTCTACGAGCAGTACTTC CASSPEQAFYEQYF
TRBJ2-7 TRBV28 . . TGTGCCAGCAGCTCTGGGACTTTTTCTTACGAGCAGTACTTC CASSSGTFSYEQYF
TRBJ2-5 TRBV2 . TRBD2 TGTGCCAGCAGTAAACTAGCGGGAGGAGAGACCCAGTACTTC CASSKLAGGETQYF
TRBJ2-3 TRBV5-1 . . TGCGCCAGCAAAGAAATGACAGGAAGATTCACAGATACGCAGTATTTT CASKEMTGRFTDTQYF
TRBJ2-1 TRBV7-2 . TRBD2 TGTGCCAGCAGCTTAGCGCTTAGCGGGAGGGCGATCTTC CASSLALSGRAIF
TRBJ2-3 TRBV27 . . TGTGCCAGCAGTTTATGGGAAGGGTTAGATACGCAGTATTTT CASSLWEGLDTQYF
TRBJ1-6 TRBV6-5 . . TGTGCCAGCAGACCCGGGACGGATAATTCACCCCTCCACTTT CASRPGTDNSPLHF
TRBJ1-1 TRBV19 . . TGTGCCAGTAGTAGGGGCGTGGGGAGTTCGATGAACACTGAAGCTTTCTTT CASSRGVGSSMNTEAFF
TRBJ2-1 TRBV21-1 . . TGTGCCAGCACCCCGAGGGGGACTAGCGGGGGGAATGAGCAGTTCTTC CASTPRGTSGGNEQFF
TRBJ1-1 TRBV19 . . TGTGCCAGTTCCCCAGGTGTGGGCACTGAAGCTTTCTTT CASSPGVGTEAFF
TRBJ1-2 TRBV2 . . TGTGCCAGCAGTGGGGCGGGAAGGACTAACTATGGCTACACCTTC CASSGAGRTNYGYTF
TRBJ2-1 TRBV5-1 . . TGCGCCAGCAGCTTGTCGGAGGCGTACAATGAGCAGTTCTTC CASSLSEAYNEQFF
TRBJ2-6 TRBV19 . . TGTGCCAGTAGTTCACAAAGAGTAGCAGGGGCCAACGTCCTGACTTTC CASSSQRVAGANVLTF
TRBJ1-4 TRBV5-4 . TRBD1 TGTGCCAGCAGCTCCGGGACAGGCCTCGCAACTAATGAAAAACTGTTTTTT CASSSGTGLATNEKLFF
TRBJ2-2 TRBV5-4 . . TGTGCCAGCAGCCAAGGACCGGGTTTTTCGAACACCGGGGAGCTGTTTTTT CASSQGPGFSNTGELFF
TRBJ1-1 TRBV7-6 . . TGTGCCAGCAGCTCCATAATGACACCGAACACTGAAGCTTTCTTT CASSSIMTPNTEAFF
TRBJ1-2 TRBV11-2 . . TGTGCCAGCTTAGGGCCTCGGCGAGGCTACACCTTC CASLGPRRGYTF
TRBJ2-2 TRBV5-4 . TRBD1 TGTGCCAGCAGCCCCGGACAGGTGAACACCGGGGAGCTGTTTTTT CASSPGQVNTGELFF
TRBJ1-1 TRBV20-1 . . TGCAGTGCTTCCATGAACACTGAAGCTTTCTTT CSASMNTEAFF
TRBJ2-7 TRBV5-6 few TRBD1 TGTGCCAGCAGCTTCCGGACAGGGCAGTACGAGCAGTACTTC CASSFRTGQYEQYF
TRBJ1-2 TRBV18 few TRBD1 TGTGCCAGCTCACCGTACACAGGGGAGAGTAATGGCTACACCTTC CASSPYTGESNGYTF
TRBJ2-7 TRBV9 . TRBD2 TGTGCCAGCAGCGTAGGAGGGAGCGGGGGTTACGAGCAGTACTTC CASSVGGSGGYEQYF
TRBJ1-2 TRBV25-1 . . TGTGCCAGCAGTGTTGGTGGACAGAACTATGGCTACACCTTC CASSVGGQNYGYTF
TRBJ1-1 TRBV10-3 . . TGTGCCATCAGTGATTTGGTGAACACTGAAGCTTTCTTT CAISDLVNTEAFF
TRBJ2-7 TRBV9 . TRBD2 TGTGCCAGCAGCCGACTAGCGGGGGGCCTATCAAGGGTAACCGAGCAGTACTTC CASSRLAGGLSRVTEQYF
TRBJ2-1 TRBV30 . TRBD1 TGTGCCTCCACAGGACAGGGGGATTACAATGAGCAGTTCTTC CASTGQGDYNEQFF
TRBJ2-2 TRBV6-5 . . TGTGCCAGCATGACAGGGAACACCGGGGAGCTGTTTTTT CASMTGNTGELFF
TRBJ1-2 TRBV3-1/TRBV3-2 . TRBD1 TGTGCCAGCAGCTTAGGACAGGGGGCGAGTGGCTACACCTTC CASSLGQGASGYTF
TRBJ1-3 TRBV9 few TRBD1 TGTGCCAGCAGCACCCGGGACAGTTCTGGAAACACCATATATTTT CASSTRDSSGNTIYF
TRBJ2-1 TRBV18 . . TGTGCCAGCTCACCCTCAACAGGGTCAACCCTCAATGAGCAGTTCTTC CASSPSTGSTLNEQFF
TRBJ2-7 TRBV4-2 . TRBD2 TGTGCCAGCAGCCAAGATCCTCGGACTAGCGGGAGCTTGTTTGAGCAGTACTTC CASSQDPRTSGSLFEQYF
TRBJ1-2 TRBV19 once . TGTGCCAGTAGTATAGTGGCAGCCTATGGCTACACCTTC CASSIVAAYGYTF
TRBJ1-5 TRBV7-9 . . TGTGCCAGCAGCTTAGTGGGTCAGCCCCAGCATTTT CASSLVGQPQHF
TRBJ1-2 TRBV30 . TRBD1 TGTGCCTGGAGCGACAGGGCGGTCTATGGCTACACCTTC CAWSDRAVYGYTF
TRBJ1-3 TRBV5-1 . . TGCGCCAGCAGCTACGACGGACAGGGAAACACCATATATTTT CASSYDGQGNTIYF
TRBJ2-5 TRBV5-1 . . TGCGCCAGCAGCTTAGGGACGGCCCAAGAGACCCAGTACTTC CASSLGTAQETQYF
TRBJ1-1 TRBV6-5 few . TGTGCCAGCAGTTACTCGCACAGGAACACTGAAGCTTTCTTT CASSYSHRNTEAFF
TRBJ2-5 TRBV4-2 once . TGTGCCAGCAGCCAAGATGGCAGACAAGAGACCCAGTACTTC CASSQDGRQETQYF